The next 27 T cell receptor beta chains were all read from a single sample in a study of T cell responses to AZD1222 COVID-19 vaccine. Clones were read by immunoSEQ multiplex PCR, and TCRdb kept only the in-frame ones, dropping some. The sample lists 89,000 or so clones, 85% to 90% occurring once. This material consisted of peripheral blood, taken 28 days after the second AZD1222 dose. Receptors were obtained from an adult who received the AZD1222 COVID-19 vaccine.

The V call is TRBV4-1, the J call TRBJ1-1; D ambiguous. Germline lookup yields CDR1 MGHRA and CDR2 YSYEKL. V was shortened by 1 base and J by 6 bases, with 12 bases between the two germline ends. The CDR3 has 14 residues. The CDR3 region is CASSQGTGWAEAFF. The CDR3 coding sequence is TGCGCCAGCAGCCAAGGGACGGGGTGGGCTGAAGCTTTCTTT.

This chain uses TRBV7-8 with TRBJ1-2, with no clear D. Per the germline V gene, CDR1 is SGHVS and CDR2 is FQNEAQ. The V end was cut by 2 bases, the J end by 0 bases, with 13 bases between. CDR3 size: 16 residues. The CDR3 is CASSLRRAGTNYGYTF. The CDR3 DNA sequence: TGTGCCAGCAGCTTACGAAGGGCGGGGACTAACTATGGCTACACCTTC.

This chain joins TRBV27 and TRBJ1-4; D remains ambiguous. Per the germline V gene, CDR1 is MNHEY and CDR2 is SMNVEV (reference sequence). V gave up 10 bases and J gave up 7 bases, with 19 bases separating them. This CDR3 contains 14 residues. The CDR3 loop is CATQSFREGEKLFF. In DNA, the CDR3 is TGTGCCACCCAGTCATTCAGAGAGGGTGAAAAACTGTTTTTT.

This clone was recorded a few times. V gene TRBV3-1 (or the pseudogene TRBV3-2) combines with J gene TRBJ1-2; TRBD1 aligns across 12 bases. The CDR3 runs 16 residues. Germline loops: CDR1 LGHDT, CDR2 YNNKEL (reference sequence). The trim removed 3 bases at V and 5 bases at J, leaving 7 bases unmatched. DNA for the CDR3: TGTGCCAGCAGCCACACGGGACAGGGGGCGAGGTATGGCTACACCTTC. Its protein product is CASSHTGQGARYGYTF.

The chain couples TRBV11-2 to TRBJ2-7; TRBD2 is a possible D gene (6 bases). V lost 1 base and J 2 bases, leaving 9 bases between the germline ends. Per the germline V gene, CDR1 is SGHAT and CDR2 is FQNNGV. CDR3 length equals 14 residues. The CDR3 spells CASSLAGAAYEQYF. The CDR3 bases are TGTGCCAGCAGCTTAGCGGGAGCCGCCTACGAGCAGTACTTC. The full variable domain, completed using reference TRBV11-2 and TRBJ2-7, is EAGVAQSPRYKIIEKRQSVAFWCNPISGHATLYWYQQILGQGPKLLIQFQNNGVVDDSQLPKDRFSAERLKGVDSTLKIQPAKLEDSAVYLCASSLAGAAYEQYFGPGTRLTVT.

This clone appeared once. V and J are TRBV2 and TRBJ1-3, with unresolved D. Trimming shortened V by 1 base and J by 0 bases, and 7 bases separated the two germline ends. The CDR3 consists of 15 residues. CDR1 and CDR2 (germline): SNHLY, FYNNEI. The CDR3: CASSEGAVSGNTIYF. CDR3 DNA sequence: TGTGCCAGCAGTGAAGGGGCAGTCTCTGGAAACACCATATATTTT.

The rearrangement joins TRBV28 to TRBJ2-2, with 7 nucleotides matching TRBD1. The germline V gene encodes CDR1 MDHEN and CDR2 SYDVKM. With 9 bases clipped from V and 5 bases from J, the junction kept 12 bases outside the gene matches. The CDR3 contains 15 residues. CDR3 coding DNA: TGTGCCAGTAGCTTAGGTCCAGGGGGAACCGGGGAGCTGTTTTTT. Translated, it gives CASSLGPGGTGELFF.

The chain recombines TRBV11-2 with TRBJ2-7; tentatively, D is TRBD1 or TRBD2 (5 bases each). The CDR3 consists of 14 residues. V shed 1 base and J shed 4 bases, with 11 bases lying between them. Per germline, CDR1 SGHAT and CDR2 FQNNGV. CDR3 bases: TGTGCCAGCAGCTTAGTAACTGGGGGATACGAGCAGTACTTC. This gives the protein CASSLVTGGYEQYF.

The chain uses TRBV21-1 and TRBJ2-7. TRBV21-1 is noted as a pseudogene. CDR3 length: 12 amino acids. The CDR3 reads CASSPRGDEQYF. CDR3 DNA: TGTGCCAGCAGCCCCCGAGGGGACGAGCAGTACTTC.

This clone was seen a few times. The chain has TRBV3-1 (or the pseudogene TRBV3-2) and TRBJ2-1; D gene uncertain. The CDR3 sequence is 13 residues long. Per germline, CDR1 LGHDT and CDR2 YNNKEL (reference sequence). Trimming took 1 base from V and 8 from J, leaving 9 bases between them. CDR3 region: CASSQALSHEQFF. CDR3 nucleotide sequence: TGTGCCAGCAGCCAAGCCCTTAGCCATGAGCAGTTCTTC.

This chain uses TRBV7-9 with TRBJ2-7; D remains unclear. Trimming left V 3 bases short and J 3 bases short, with 6 bases between. The CDR3 covers 12 residues. Germline V CDR1 and CDR2: SEHNR, FQNEAQ (reference sequence). The CDR3 spells CASSFPYYEQYF. The CDR3 DNA is TGTGCCAGCAGCTTCCCCTACTACGAGCAGTACTTC.

The chain carries TRBV9 and TRBJ2-1, with TRBD2 matching 7 bases. This CDR3 contains 16 residues. V trimming: 0 bases; J trimming: 7 bases; junction bases outside the gene matches: 10. CDR1 is SGDLS and CDR2 is YYNGEE in the germline V gene. The CDR3 region has the DNA TGTGCCAGCAGCGTAGGCGAGGGAGGGCCGCAGAATGAGCAGTTCTTC. This translates into CASSVGEGGPQNEQFF. Based on the CDR3 plus reference TRBV9 and TRBJ2-1, the full variable domain is DSGVTQTPKHLITATGQRVTLRCSPRSGDLSVYWYQQSLDQGLQFLIQYYNGEERAKGNILERFSAQQFPDLHSELNLSSLELGDSALYFCASSVGEGGPQNEQFFGPGTRLTVL.

The chain links TRBV28 to TRBJ2-7; no reliable D call. This CDR3 is 13 amino acids long. CDR1 and CDR2 from the germline V gene are MDHEN and SYDVKM. Deletions cut 7 bases from V and 1 base from J, with 11 bases between. The CDR3: CASTPGISYEQYF. The CDR3 DNA is TGTGCCAGCACCCCAGGTATTTCCTACGAGCAGTACTTC.

V and J are TRBV7-3 and TRBJ1-2; D unclear. Germline lookup yields CDR1 SGHTA and CDR2 FQGTGA. V was pared by 2 bases and J by 2 bases, with 9 bases between. The CDR3 spans 14 residues. CDR3: CASSLGPENYGYTF. DNA for the CDR3: TGTGCCAGCAGCTTAGGCCCAGAAAACTATGGCTACACCTTC.

This sequence joins TRBV11-2 and TRBJ1-3; D is unclear. The germline V gene has CDR1 SGHAT and CDR2 FQNNGV. Deletions cut 2 bases from V and 2 bases from J, with 7 bases between. The CDR3 contains 14 residues. CDR3 sequence reads: CASSLHGAGNTIYF. The CDR3 DNA reads as TGTGCCAGCAGCTTACACGGAGCTGGAAACACCATATATTTT.

The chain links TRBV14 to TRBJ2-6; D may be TRBD1 (6 bases). CDR3 length: 16 residues. Germline V CDR1 and CDR2: SGHDN, FVKESK. Trimming left V 2 bases short and J 4 bases short, with 12 bases between. Here the CDR3 reads CASSQLTGMGANVLTF. The DNA for the CDR3 is TGTGCCAGCAGCCAACTTACAGGGATGGGGGCCAACGTCCTGACTTTC.

The chain carries TRBV5-1 and TRBJ2-3; a possible D gene is TRBD2 (5 bases). Germline values: CDR1 SGHRS, CDR2 YFSETQ. V was cut by 7 bases and J by 1 base, with 16 bases left in between. The CDR3 is 15 residues long. This CDR3 is CASSWESTGTDTQYF. The CDR3 DNA is TGCGCCAGCTCGTGGGAGTCCACGGGCACAGATACGCAGTATTTT.

The genes are TRBV27 and TRBJ2-7, with D perhaps matching TRBD2 (5 bases). V was pared by 3 bases and J by 4 bases, with 13 bases between. Germline CDR1 is MNHEY and CDR2 is SMNVEV (reference sequence). The CDR3 is 14 residues long. CDR3 loop: CASSFGMGIYEQYF. As DNA, the CDR3 is TGTGCCAGCAGTTTCGGGATGGGGATTTACGAGCAGTACTTC.

The genes are TRBV18 and TRBJ1-2, with a tentative D call TRBD1 (6 bases). Trimming left V 3 bases short and J 3 bases short, with 17 bases between. The CDR3 is 16 residues long. Germline V gene data show CDR1 as KGHSH and CDR2 as LQKENI. CDR3 amino acids: CASSPAVGGVDYGYTF. The CDR3 DNA reads as TGTGCCAGCTCACCTGCCGTCGGGGGCGTTGACTATGGCTACACCTTC.

V gene TRBV5-1 combines with J gene TRBJ1-4; no clear D gene. The CDR3 has 15 residues. The germline V gene has CDR1 SGHRS and CDR2 YFSETQ. V was pared by 0 bases and J by 2 bases, with 8 bases between. This CDR3 is CASSLAGSTNEKLFF. The CDR3 DNA is TGCGCCAGCAGCTTGGCGGGCTCTACTAATGAAAAACTGTTTTTT.

The chain uses TRBV4-1 and TRBJ1-2; tentatively, D is TRBD1 (6 bases). Trimming pared 1 base from V and 1 base from J, leaving 13 bases between. The CDR3 loop spans 16 amino acids. Germline CDR1 and CDR2: MGHRA and YSYEKL. Here the CDR3 reads CASSQGKGDFNYGYTF. In DNA form, the CDR3 reads TGCGCCAGCAGCCAAGGCAAGGGGGACTTTAACTATGGCTACACCTTC.

The chain joins TRBV10-2 to TRBJ1-6; D remains unclear. V was trimmed by 2 bases and J by 3 bases, leaving 2 bases between them. The CDR3 runs to 13 residues. Looked up from germline, CDR1 is WSHSY and CDR2 is SAAADI. The CDR3 spells CASSEDYNSPLHF. The CDR3 DNA reads as TGCGCCAGCAGTGAGGACTATAATTCACCCCTCCACTTT.

The gene calls are TRBV5-1 and TRBJ1-1, with D possibly matching TRBD1 (5 bases). The germline V gene encodes CDR1 SGHRS and CDR2 YFSETQ. This CDR3 has 16 residues. Trimming shortened V by 2 bases and J by 0 bases, and 14 bases separated the two germline ends. CDR3 nucleotide sequence: TGCGCCAGCAGCTTAAGCCAGGGAGGTTTGAACACTGAAGCTTTCTTT. This gives the protein CASSLSQGGLNTEAFF.

In its sample, this clone was seen a few times. V is TRBV9 and J is TRBJ1-5; D may be TRBD1 (5 bases). The germline V and J ends were trimmed by 4 bases and 5 bases, with 13 bases remaining between them. Per the germline V gene, CDR1 is SGDLS and CDR2 is YYNGEE. CDR3 length equals 14 residues. The CDR3 is CASSLGTDHQPQHF. The CDR3 bases are TGTGCCAGCAGCTTGGGGACCGATCATCAGCCCCAGCATTTT.

The gene calls are TRBV10-3 and TRBJ1-2, with D maybe TRBD1 (6 bases). The V gene's germline CDR1 is ENHRY and CDR2 SYGVKD. Trimming removed 3 bases from V and 8 bases from J, with 19 bases in between. The CDR3 totals 15 residues. The CDR3 loop reads CAISESRGSEEGYTF. The CDR3 nucleotides read TGTGCCATCAGTGAAAGCAGGGGCTCCGAGGAAGGCTACACCTTC.

This sequence joins TRBV27 and TRBJ1-4; 8 nucleotides agree with TRBD1. The CDR3 contains 15 residues. CDR1 and CDR2 (germline): MNHEY, SMNVEV (reference sequence). The V segment lost 3 bases and the J segment 7 bases; nucleotides outside the gene matches: 7. The CDR3 bases are TGTGCCAGCAGTTTCCGGGACAGGCGGCTTGAAAAACTGTTTTTT. It encodes CASSFRDRRLEKLFF. Filled out from reference TRBV27 and TRBJ1-4, the complete variable domain reads EAQVTQNPRYLITVTGKKLTVTCSQNMNHEYMSWYRQDPGLGLRQIYYSMNVEVTDKGDVPEGYKVSRKEKRNFPLILESPSPNQTSLYFCASSFRDRRLEKLFFGSGTQLSVL.

This sequence joins TRBV5-4 and TRBJ1-2, with unresolved D. The CDR3 totals 14 residues. The V gene's germline CDR1 is SGHNT and CDR2 YYREEE (reference sequence). V shed 0 bases and J shed 5 bases, with 11 bases lying between them. CDR3 region: CASSLGPVVYGYTF. The CDR3 DNA reads as TGTGCCAGCAGCTTGGGCCCGGTAGTTTATGGCTACACCTTC.